One T cell receptor beta chain is described in this entry. The assay was immunoSEQ multiplex PCR, and TCRdb's table has in-frame clones only and misses some. The profile shows approximately 180,000 clones, around 82% of them singletons. With 6 bases removed from V and 12 bases from J, the gap between germline ends came to 14 bases. The V gene's germline CDR1 is MNHEY and CDR2 SMNVEV (reference sequence). This CDR3 has 12 residues. The sample belongs to a study of blood T cell repertoires in COVID-19. The clonotype was recovered from a woman between 55 and 75 years old with acute COVID-19. Input material: PBMCs or T cells enriched from blood (not recorded which). The chain links TRBV27 to TRBJ1-4, with D possibly matching TRBD1 (5 bases). The CDR3, as DNA: TGTGCCAGCAGCGGGCAGGGAAAGCAACTGTTTTTT. Amino acids: CASSGQGKQLFF. The full variable domain, with the rest looked up from reference TRBV27 and TRBJ1-4, is EAQVTQNPRYLITVTGKKLTVTCSQNMNHEYMSWYRQDPGLGLRQIYYSMNVEVTDKGDVPEGYKVSRKEKRNFPLILESPSPNQTSLYFCASSGQGKQLFFGSGTQLSVL.